One and the same sample provided the 30 T cell receptor beta chains below, sequenced in a study of blood T cell repertoires in COVID-19 (dated by TCRdb to about 2020). The receptor library was made with the immunoSEQ multiplex PCR assay. As stored in TCRdb, this immuneACCESS dataset retains in-frame rearrangements with V and J assigned. A fraction of the clones does not appear; measured against another copy, unresolved V genes explain less than half of the discrepancy, and the remainder lacks a known reason. The sample table records about 120,000 clones; 70% to 90% of these occur just once. Jointly, the top ten make up 3.3% of the sample. Material for sequencing was peripheral blood. Source of these receptors: a woman in her fifties or sixties with acute or convalescent COVID-19.

The chain combines TRBV28 with TRBJ1-2, with TRBD1 matching over 9 bases. The germline CDR1 and CDR2 sequences are MDHEN and SYDVKM. V trimming: 4 bases; J trimming: 8 bases; junction bases outside the gene matches: 11. The CDR3 has 15 amino acids. CDR3 protein: CASSSHTRDREGYTF. The CDR3 DNA sequence: TGTGCCAGCAGTTCGCACACCCGGGACAGGGAAGGCTACACCTTC.

The chain combines TRBV7-2 with TRBJ2-2; D may be TRBD1 (5 bases). CDR1 is SGHTA and CDR2 is FQGNSA in the germline V gene. The CDR3 covers 16 residues. The V gene lost 4 bases and the J gene lost 0 bases, with 12 bases spanning the gap. CDR3: CASSSGQFANTGELFF. The CDR3 DNA follows: TGTGCCAGCAGCTCCGGACAATTTGCGAACACCGGGGAGCTGTTTTTT. The full variable domain, with the rest looked up from reference TRBV7-2 and TRBJ2-2, is GAGVSQSPSNKVTEKGKDVELRCDPISGHTALYWYRQSLGQGLEFLIYFQGNSAPDKSGLPSDRFSAERTGGSVSTLTIQRTQQEDSAVYLCASSSGQFANTGELFFGEGSRLTVL.

The V call is TRBV27, the J call TRBJ1-1, with D hard to call. The V and J ends lost 6 bases and 1 base respectively, with 9 bases between them. This CDR3 is built from 13 residues. The germline V gene encodes CDR1 MNHEY and CDR2 SMNVEV (reference sequence). CDR3 coding DNA: TGTGCCAGCAGCCTTCAGGAGAACACTGAAGCTTTCTTT. Translated: CASSLQENTEAFF.

This clone occurred once. CDR3 in DNA: TGTGCCAGCAGCTCCTTTGCGGGCCGAGGCTCCGGGGAGCTGTTTTTT. Translating gives CASSSFAGRGSGELFF. The chain is built from TRBV7-2 and TRBJ2-2; a weak D match, TRBD2 (5 bases). Trimming took 4 bases from V and 6 from J, leaving 18 bases between them. CDR3 length equals 16 residues. Germline CDR1 is SGHTA and CDR2 is FQGNSA.

The chain combines TRBV3-1 (or the pseudogene TRBV3-2) with TRBJ2-7; 8 bases agree with TRBD2. V lost 5 bases, J lost 2 bases, and 5 bases stayed unmatched. The germline gives CDR1 LGHDT, CDR2 YNNKEL (reference sequence). The CDR3 has 14 residues. CDR3 protein: CASSGQREPYEQYF. CDR3 DNA sequence: TGTGCCAGCAGCGGGCAGCGGGAGCCCTACGAGCAGTACTTC.

The gene calls are TRBV3-1 (or the pseudogene TRBV3-2) and TRBJ1-5; D is uncertain. Germline CDR1 is LGHDT and CDR2 is YNNKEL (reference sequence). The CDR3 is 12 residues long. V dropped 1 base and J dropped 11 bases, with 9 bases sitting between them. The CDR3 loop reads CASSQGESAQHF. CDR3 sequence (DNA): TGTGCCAGCAGCCAAGGGGAGTCTGCCCAGCATTTT.

This chain connects TRBV6-5 to TRBJ2-1, with TRBD1 identical over 12 bases. V gave up 9 bases and J gave up 5 bases; unmatched junction bases: 5. Germline CDR1 and CDR2: MNHEY and SVGAGI. This CDR3 region has 14 residues. The DNA of the CDR3 is TGTGCCAGTTCACGGGACAGGGGGCACAATGAGCAGTTCTTC. Translated: CASSRDRGHNEQFF.

V is TRBV6-4 and J is TRBJ2-2; 7 bases are a match to TRBD2. The trim removed 4 bases at V and 2 bases at J, leaving 7 bases unmatched. Germline assignment: CDR1 MRHNA and CDR2 SNTAGT. This CDR3 comprises 16 residues. The CDR3 here is CASSGSGTTNTGELFF. For the CDR3, the DNA is TGTGCCAGCAGTGGCTCCGGGACTACCAACACCGGGGAGCTGTTTTTT.

This sequence joins TRBV7-2 and TRBJ2-7, with 7 bases aligning to TRBD2. CDR1 is SGHTA, CDR2 FQGNSA, per germline. The junction had 8 bases not matched to a gene; V was cut back by 6 bases and J by 3 bases. The CDR3 contains 14 residues. The CDR3 bases are TGTGCCAGCAGAGTGGCGCGGGGGAACTACGAGCAGTACTTC. Residues: CASRVARGNYEQYF.

V usage is TRBV3-1 (or the pseudogene TRBV3-2) and J usage is TRBJ1-1; 8 bases fit TRBD1. CDR3 length: 12 residues. CDR1 is LGHDT, CDR2 YNNKEL, per germline (reference sequence). V was clipped by 4 bases and J by 8 bases; unmatched bases: 3. CDR3 residues: CASSLRQGEAFF. In DNA, the CDR3 is TGTGCCAGCAGCCTTCGACAGGGGGAAGCTTTCTTT.

The chain employs TRBV2 and TRBJ1-2; D remains unclear. Germline loops: CDR1 SNHLY, CDR2 FYNNEI. V was cut by 5 bases and J by 2 bases, with 6 bases left in between. This CDR3 has 12 residues. CDR3 residues: CASSPLNYGYTF. The CDR3, as DNA: TGTGCCAGCAGTCCATTGAACTATGGCTACACCTTC.

The rearrangement links TRBV28 to TRBJ1-4; D ambiguous. Germline lookup yields CDR1 MDHEN and CDR2 SYDVKM. V dropped 3 bases and J dropped 8 bases, with 10 bases sitting between them. This CDR3 is 13 amino acids long. The CDR3 DNA sequence: TGTGCCAGCAGTTTCGTCGTCGGGGAAAAACTGTTTTTT. Translated, it gives CASSFVVGEKLFF.

The rearrangement links TRBV24-1 to TRBJ1-2, with no clear D. Trimming pared 3 bases from V and 7 bases from J, leaving 8 bases between. The CDR3 is made up of 12 amino acids. The germline CDR1 and CDR2 sequences are KGHDR and SFDVKD. The CDR3: CATSDPGFGYTF. For the CDR3, the DNA is TGTGCCACCAGTGATCCCGGGTTTGGCTACACCTTC.

The J gene is TRBJ2-1, the V gene TRBV19; 13 nucleotides line up with TRBD2. Unmatched junction bases numbered 7, after V lost 7 bases and J lost 10 bases. Germline-derived CDR1 and CDR2 are LNHDA and SQIVND (reference sequence). This CDR3 spans 14 amino acids. For the CDR3, the DNA is TGTGCCAGTAAACTAGCGGGAGGGCCAAAAGAGCAGTTCTTC. It codes for CASKLAGGPKEQFF.

The genes are TRBV19 and TRBJ1-1, with a tentative D call TRBD1 (6 bases). The CDR3 has 14 amino acids. In germline, CDR1 is LNHDA, CDR2 SQIVND (reference sequence). V lost 7 bases to trimming and J lost 2 bases, with 14 bases between them. Here the CDR3 reads CASKAWTANTEAFF. DNA of the CDR3: TGTGCCAGTAAGGCGTGGACAGCCAACACTGAAGCTTTCTTT.

The J gene is TRBJ2-2, the V gene TRBV14; possible D gene TRBD1, 6 bases. Germline CDR1 and CDR2: SGHDN and FVKESK. V was pared by 2 bases and J by 4 bases, with 17 bases between. The CDR3 extends over 17 amino acids. CDR3 nucleotides: TGTGCCAGCAGCCAACCTTCGTTCCAGGGGAGCACCGGGGAGCTGTTTTTT. Amino acids: CASSQPSFQGSTGELFF.

V gene TRBV9 combines with J gene TRBJ1-6; TRBD1 might be the D (6 bases). CDR1 and CDR2 from the germline V gene are SGDLS and YYNGEE. This CDR3 is 15 amino acids long. Trimming cost V 7 bases and J 7 bases, with 18 bases left between them. In nucleotides, the CDR3 is TGTGCCAGCTCAAGAGGGGGGGCTAGGAATTCACCCCTCCACTTT. This sequence encodes CASSRGGARNSPLHF.

Here the CDR3 reads CATSAQGWRGYTF. In DNA form, the CDR3 reads TGTGCCACCAGTGCTCAGGGCTGGAGAGGCTACACCTTC. This sequence joins TRBV24-1 and TRBJ1-2; D might be TRBD1 (5 bases). Trimming took 5 bases from V and 8 from J, leaving 14 bases between them. Germline V CDR1 and CDR2: KGHDR, SFDVKD. The CDR3 is 13 amino acids.

The chain joins TRBV18 to TRBJ2-1; 14 bases agree with TRBD2. Trimming cost V 2 bases and J 10 bases; bases outside gene matches: 4. This CDR3 contains 15 residues. Germline V gene lookup returns CDR1 KGHSH and CDR2 LQKENI. CDR3 sequence (DNA): TGTGCCAGCTCACCAGCCGGGACTAGCGGGAGCGAGCAGTTCTTC. Translated, it gives CASSPAGTSGSEQFF.

This clone was seen a handful of times. The chain carries TRBV3-1 (or the pseudogene TRBV3-2) and TRBJ2-7; the match to TRBD1 covers 10 bases. Germline trimming cut 1 base from V and 2 bases from J; bases unmatched to any gene: 8. This CDR3 is built from 17 residues. Per germline, CDR1 LGHDT and CDR2 YNNKEL (reference sequence). This CDR3 reads CASSQAITGQGTYEQYF. The CDR3 DNA is TGTGCCAGCAGCCAAGCGATTACGGGACAGGGGACCTACGAGCAGTACTTC.

This clone was counted between two and nine times. The chain combines TRBV7-9 with TRBJ1-4, with 11 bases identical to TRBD1. Germline values: CDR1 SEHNR, CDR2 FQNEAQ (reference sequence). After removal of 5 bases from V and 8 bases from J, the junction contained 4 bases not matched to a gene. The CDR3 consists of 14 residues. The CDR3 region is CASSLGTGGEKLFF. Written as DNA, the CDR3 is TGTGCCAGCAGCCTCGGGACAGGGGGAGAAAAACTGTTTTTT. Full variable domain (rest looked up from reference TRBV7-9 and TRBJ1-4): DTGVSQNPRHKITKRGQNVTFRCDPISEHNRLYWYRQTLGQGPEFLTYFQNEAQLEKSRLLSDRFSAERPKGSFSTLEIQRTEQGDSAMYLCASSLGTGGEKLFFGSGTQLSVL.

The chain uses TRBV5-8 and TRBJ2-5; D gene ambiguous. The CDR3 is 11 amino acids. The ends were cut back, 2 bases at V and 4 bases at J, with 3 bases in the middle. Per the germline V gene, CDR1 is SGHTS and CDR2 is YDEGEE. CDR3 bases: TGTGCCAGCAGCTTCGGAGAGACCCAGTACTTC. Protein sequence: CASSFGETQYF.

The gene calls are TRBV4-1 and TRBJ2-3; TRBD2 agrees at 13 bases. Losses at the gene ends were 4 bases for V and 5 bases for J; bases not matched to a gene: 6. The CDR3 extends over 16 amino acids. CDR1 and CDR2 from the germline V gene are MGHRA and YSYEKL. The CDR3 region has the DNA TGCGCCAGCAGCCGAGGACTAGCGGGAGCCCAAGATACGCAGTATTTT. As protein: CASSRGLAGAQDTQYF.

The chain uses TRBV6-6 and TRBJ2-7, with D tentatively TRBD2 (5 bases). Trimming removed 3 bases at V and 4 bases at J, with 16 bases between. This CDR3 has 15 residues. Germline assignment: CDR1 MNHNY and CDR2 SVGAGI (reference sequence). The CDR3 sequence is CASSYGEGPGYEQYF. The DNA of the CDR3 is TGTGCCAGCAGTTATGGTGAAGGGCCGGGGTACGAGCAGTACTTC.

This rearrangement joins TRBV11-2 to TRBJ2-5, with D possibly being TRBD1 (6 bases). Per germline, CDR1 SGHAT and CDR2 FQNNGV. Trimming took off 4 bases at V and 2 bases at J, with 11 bases between the two ends. The CDR3 consists of 14 residues. CDR3 sequence reads: CASSSQGFQETQYF. CDR3 bases: TGTGCCAGCAGCTCTCAGGGGTTTCAAGAGACCCAGTACTTC.

The chain combines TRBV4-1 with TRBJ1-3; 8 bases fit TRBD1. The germline V gene encodes CDR1 MGHRA and CDR2 YSYEKL. There are 18 residues in the CDR3. V shed 3 bases, J shed 0 bases, and the junction held 10 bases outside the gene matches. CDR3 sequence: CASSQEPGQVVSGNTIYF. The DNA for the CDR3 is TGCGCCAGCAGCCAGGAACCGGGACAGGTAGTCTCTGGAAACACCATATATTTT.

The chain employs TRBV3-1 (or the pseudogene TRBV3-2) and TRBJ1-5, with TRBD1 as a possible D gene (6 bases). The CDR3 is made up of 14 amino acids. CDR1 is LGHDT and CDR2 is YNNKEL in the germline V gene (reference sequence). Trimming pared 5 bases from V and 3 bases from J, leaving 11 bases between. The CDR3 coding sequence is TGTGCCAGCAGCTCCGGACAGACCAATCAGCCCCAGCATTTT. It codes for CASSSGQTNQPQHF.

Only a few counts were recorded for this clone. V gene TRBV25-1 combines with J gene TRBJ1-2, with D possibly matching TRBD1 (5 bases). The CDR3 spans 12 residues. Germline-derived CDR1 and CDR2 are MGHDK and SYGVNS. Deletions cut 2 bases from V and 5 bases from J, with 6 bases between. The CDR3 is CASSEGGYGYTF. CDR3 bases: TGTGCCAGCAGTGAAGGGGGGTATGGCTACACCTTC.

This chain connects TRBV11-2 to TRBJ2-3; D ambiguous. The CDR3 consists of 16 residues. Trimming left V 1 base short and J 0 bases short, with 11 bases between. The germline gives CDR1 SGHAT, CDR2 FQNNGV. For the CDR3, the DNA is TGTGCCAGCAGCTTAGTGGGCCGTTCTAGCACAGATACGCAGTATTTT. It specifies CASSLVGRSSTDTQYF.

This chain joins TRBV30 and TRBJ2-3, with TRBD1 matching over 8 bases. CDR3 size: 12 residues. Per the germline V gene, CDR1 is GTSNPN and CDR2 is SVGIG (reference sequence). Trimming at V came to 3 bases and at J to 14 bases, leaving 10 bases not matched to a gene. The CDR3, as DNA: TGTGCCTGGAGGCCTACAGGGGGTTATTCGTATTTT. Protein sequence: CAWRPTGGYSYF.